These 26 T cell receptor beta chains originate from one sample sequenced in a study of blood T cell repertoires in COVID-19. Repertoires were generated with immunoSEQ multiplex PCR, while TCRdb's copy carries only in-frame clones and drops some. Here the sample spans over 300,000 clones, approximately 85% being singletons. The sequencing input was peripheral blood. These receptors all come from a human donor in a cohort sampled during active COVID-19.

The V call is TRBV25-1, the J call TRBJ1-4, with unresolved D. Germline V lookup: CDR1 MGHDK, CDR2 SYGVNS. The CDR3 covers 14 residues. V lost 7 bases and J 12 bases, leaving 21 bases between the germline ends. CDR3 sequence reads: CASTSFPRWEELFF. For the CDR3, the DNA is TGTGCCAGCACCTCCTTCCCAAGGTGGGAGGAACTGTTTTTT.

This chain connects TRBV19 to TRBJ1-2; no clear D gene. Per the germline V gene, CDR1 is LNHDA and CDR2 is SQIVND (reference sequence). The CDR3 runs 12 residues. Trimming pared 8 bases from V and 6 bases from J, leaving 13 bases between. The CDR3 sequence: CASAALRDGYTF. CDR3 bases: TGTGCCAGTGCGGCTCTCCGGGATGGCTACACCTTC.

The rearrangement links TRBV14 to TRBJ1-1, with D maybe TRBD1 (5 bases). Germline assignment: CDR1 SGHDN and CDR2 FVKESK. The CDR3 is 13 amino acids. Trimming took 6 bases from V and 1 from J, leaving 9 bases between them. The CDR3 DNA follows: TGTGCCAGCAGGGGGCAAAAGAACACTGAAGCTTTCTTT. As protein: CASRGQKNTEAFF.

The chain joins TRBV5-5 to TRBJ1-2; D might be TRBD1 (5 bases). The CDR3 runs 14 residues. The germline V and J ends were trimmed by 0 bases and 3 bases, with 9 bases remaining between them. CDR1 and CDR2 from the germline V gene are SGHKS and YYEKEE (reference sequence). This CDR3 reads CASSLVGEDYGYTF. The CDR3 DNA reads TGTGCCAGCAGCTTGGTGGGGGAGGACTATGGCTACACCTTC. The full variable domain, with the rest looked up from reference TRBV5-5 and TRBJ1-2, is DAGVTQSPTHLIKTRGQQVTLRCSPISGHKSVSWYQQVLGQGPQFIFQYYEKEERGRGNFPDRFSARQFPNYSSELNVNALLLGDSALYLCASSLVGEDYGYTFGSGTRLTVV.

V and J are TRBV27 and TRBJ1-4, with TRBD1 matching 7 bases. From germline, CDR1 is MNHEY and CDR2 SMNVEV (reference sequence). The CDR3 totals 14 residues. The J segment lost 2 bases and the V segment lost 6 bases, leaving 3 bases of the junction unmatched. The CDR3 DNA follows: TGTGCCAGCAGCGGGACAGCCACTAATGAAAAACTGTTTTTT. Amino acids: CASSGTATNEKLFF.

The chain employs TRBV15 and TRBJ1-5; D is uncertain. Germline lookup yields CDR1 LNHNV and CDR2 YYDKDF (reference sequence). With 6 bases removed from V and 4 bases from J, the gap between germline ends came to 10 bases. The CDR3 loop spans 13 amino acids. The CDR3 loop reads CATRERRNQPQHF. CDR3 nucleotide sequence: TGTGCCACCAGGGAGCGTCGAAATCAGCCCCAGCATTTT.

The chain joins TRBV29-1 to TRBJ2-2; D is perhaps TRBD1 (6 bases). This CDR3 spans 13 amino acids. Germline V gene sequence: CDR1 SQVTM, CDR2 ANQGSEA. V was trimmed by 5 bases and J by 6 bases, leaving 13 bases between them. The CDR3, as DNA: TGCAGCGTTCTCAGGGGAGCGGCCGGGGAGCTGTTTTTT. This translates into CSVLRGAAGELFF.

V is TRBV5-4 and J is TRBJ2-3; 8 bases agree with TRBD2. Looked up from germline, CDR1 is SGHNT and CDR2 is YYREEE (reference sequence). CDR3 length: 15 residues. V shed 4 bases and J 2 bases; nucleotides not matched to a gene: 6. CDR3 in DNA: TGTGCCAGCAGCCAGGGCGGGGGGAACACAGATACGCAGTATTTT. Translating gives CASSQGGGNTDTQYF.

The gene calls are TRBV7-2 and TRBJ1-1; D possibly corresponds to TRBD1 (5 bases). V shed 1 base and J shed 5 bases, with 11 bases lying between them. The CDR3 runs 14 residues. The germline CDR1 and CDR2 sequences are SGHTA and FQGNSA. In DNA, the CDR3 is TGTGCCAGCAGCTTAGGACCTGGGGGGACTGAAGCTTTCTTT. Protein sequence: CASSLGPGGTEAFF.

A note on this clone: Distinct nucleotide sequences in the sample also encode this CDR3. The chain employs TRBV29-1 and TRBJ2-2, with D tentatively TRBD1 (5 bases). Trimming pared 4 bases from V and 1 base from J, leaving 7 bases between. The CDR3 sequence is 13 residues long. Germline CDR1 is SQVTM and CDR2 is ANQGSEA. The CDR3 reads CSVGRGNTGELFF. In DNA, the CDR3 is TGCAGCGTTGGTAGGGGGAACACCGGGGAGCTGTTTTTT.

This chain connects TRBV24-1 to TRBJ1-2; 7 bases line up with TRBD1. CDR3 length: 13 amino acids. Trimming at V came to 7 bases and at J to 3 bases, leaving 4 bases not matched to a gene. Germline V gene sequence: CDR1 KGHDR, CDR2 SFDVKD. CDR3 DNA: TGTGCCACCAGGAGCCAGGGGGACTATGGCTACACCTTC. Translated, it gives CATRSQGDYGYTF.

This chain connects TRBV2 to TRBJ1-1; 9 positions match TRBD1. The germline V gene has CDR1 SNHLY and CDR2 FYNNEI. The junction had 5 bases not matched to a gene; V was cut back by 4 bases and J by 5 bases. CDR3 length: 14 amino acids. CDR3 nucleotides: TGTGCCAGCAGTGTTACTGACAGGGGGACTGAAGCTTTCTTT. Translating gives CASSVTDRGTEAFF.

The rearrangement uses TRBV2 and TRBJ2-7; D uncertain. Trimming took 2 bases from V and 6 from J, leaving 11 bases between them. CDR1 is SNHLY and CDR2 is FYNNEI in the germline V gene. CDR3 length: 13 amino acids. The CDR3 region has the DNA TGTGCCAGCAGTGAATCGAACGGTCTCGAGCAGTACTTC. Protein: CASSESNGLEQYF.

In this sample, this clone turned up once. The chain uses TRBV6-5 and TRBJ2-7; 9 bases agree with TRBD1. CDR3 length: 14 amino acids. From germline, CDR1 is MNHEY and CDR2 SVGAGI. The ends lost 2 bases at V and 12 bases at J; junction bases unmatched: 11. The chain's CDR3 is CASSYQGQGPVLYF. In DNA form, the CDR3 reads TGTGCCAGCAGTTACCAGGGACAGGGCCCTGTCCTGTACTTC.

The CDR3: CASNIGQGYQPQHF. CDR3 bases: TGTGCCAGCAATATTGGACAGGGGTATCAGCCCCAGCATTTT. The rearrangement links TRBV2 to TRBJ1-5; 9 bases match TRBD1. CDR1 is SNHLY, CDR2 FYNNEI, per germline. With V trimmed by 7 bases and J by 5 bases, 6 bases remained unmatched. CDR3 length equals 14 residues.

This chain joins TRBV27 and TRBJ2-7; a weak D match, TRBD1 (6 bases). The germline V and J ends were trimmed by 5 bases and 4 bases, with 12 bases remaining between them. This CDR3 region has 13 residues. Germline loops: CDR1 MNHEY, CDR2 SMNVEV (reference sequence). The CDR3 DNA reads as TGTGCCAGCAGTCGCAGGGGTGGGTACGAGCAGTACTTC. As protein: CASSRRGGYEQYF.

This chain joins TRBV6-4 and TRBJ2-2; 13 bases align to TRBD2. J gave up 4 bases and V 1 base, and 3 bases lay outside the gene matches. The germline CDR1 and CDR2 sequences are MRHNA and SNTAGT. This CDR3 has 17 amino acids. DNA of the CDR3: TGTGCCAGCAGTGACTGGACTAGCGGGGGACTCACCGGGGAGCTGTTTTTT. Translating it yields CASSDWTSGGLTGELFF.

The DNA for the CDR3 is TGTGCCAGCAGCCCACAGGGTGGGTCCTACAATGAGCAGTTCTTC. Its translation: CASSPQGGSYNEQFF. This chain joins TRBV7-9 and TRBJ2-1; TRBD1 might be the D (6 bases). Trimming removed 5 bases at V and 1 base at J, with 12 bases between. There are 15 residues in the CDR3. CDR1 and CDR2 (germline): SEHNR, FQNEAQ (reference sequence).

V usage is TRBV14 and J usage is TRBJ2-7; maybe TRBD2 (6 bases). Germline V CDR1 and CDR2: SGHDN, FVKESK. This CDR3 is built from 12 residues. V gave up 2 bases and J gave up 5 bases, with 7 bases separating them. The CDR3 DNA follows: TGTGCCAGCAGCCAATGGGGGGACGAGCAGTACTTC. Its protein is CASSQWGDEQYF.

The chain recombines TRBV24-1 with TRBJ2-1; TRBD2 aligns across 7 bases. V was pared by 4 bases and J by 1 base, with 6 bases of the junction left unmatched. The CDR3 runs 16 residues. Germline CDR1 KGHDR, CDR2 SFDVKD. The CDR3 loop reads CATSDSSGGSYNEQFF. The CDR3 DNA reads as TGTGCCACCAGTGACTCTAGCGGAGGGTCCTACAATGAGCAGTTCTTC.

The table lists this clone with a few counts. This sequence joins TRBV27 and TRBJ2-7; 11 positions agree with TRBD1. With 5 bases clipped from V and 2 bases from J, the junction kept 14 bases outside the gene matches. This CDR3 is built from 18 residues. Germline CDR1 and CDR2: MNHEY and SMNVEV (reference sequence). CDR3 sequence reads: CASSILTPSGQGAYEQYF. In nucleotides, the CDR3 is TGTGCCAGCAGTATACTAACACCCTCGGGACAGGGGGCCTACGAGCAGTACTTC.

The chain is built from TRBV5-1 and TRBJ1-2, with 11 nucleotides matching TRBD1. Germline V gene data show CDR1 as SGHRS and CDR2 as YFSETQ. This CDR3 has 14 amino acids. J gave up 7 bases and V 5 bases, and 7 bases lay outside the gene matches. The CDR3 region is CASRLGQGAFGYTF. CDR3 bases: TGCGCCAGCAGGTTAGGACAGGGGGCGTTTGGCTACACCTTC.

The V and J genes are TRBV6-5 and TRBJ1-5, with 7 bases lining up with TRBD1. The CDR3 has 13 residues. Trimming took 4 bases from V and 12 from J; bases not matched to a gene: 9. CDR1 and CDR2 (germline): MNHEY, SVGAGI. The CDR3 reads CASSSGQALFQHF. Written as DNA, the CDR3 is TGTGCCAGCAGTTCCGGACAGGCATTATTCCAGCATTTT.

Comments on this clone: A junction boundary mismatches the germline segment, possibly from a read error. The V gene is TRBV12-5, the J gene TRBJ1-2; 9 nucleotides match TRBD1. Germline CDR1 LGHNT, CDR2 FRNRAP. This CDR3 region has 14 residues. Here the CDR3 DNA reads TGTGCTAGTGCTTTGACAGGGGGAGAGCATGGCTACACCTTC. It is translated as CASALTGGEHGYTF.

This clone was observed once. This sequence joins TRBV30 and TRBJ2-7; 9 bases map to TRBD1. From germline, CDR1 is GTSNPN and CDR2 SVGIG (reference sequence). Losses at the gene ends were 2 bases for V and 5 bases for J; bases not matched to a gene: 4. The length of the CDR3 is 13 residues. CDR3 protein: CAWSPDRGNEQYF. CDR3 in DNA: TGTGCCTGGAGTCCAGACAGGGGGAACGAGCAGTACTTC.

This chain's CDR3 is CAISEPGLAGGAHEQFF. CDR3 DNA sequence: TGTGCCATCAGTGAGCCGGGACTAGCGGGGGGGGCCCATGAGCAGTTCTTC. The V gene is TRBV10-3, the J gene TRBJ2-1, with 16 nucleotides matching TRBD2. The V gene end was trimmed by 2 bases and the J gene end by 8 bases; junction bases not matched to a gene: 6. Per the germline V gene, CDR1 is ENHRY and CDR2 is SYGVKD. The CDR3 loop spans 17 amino acids.